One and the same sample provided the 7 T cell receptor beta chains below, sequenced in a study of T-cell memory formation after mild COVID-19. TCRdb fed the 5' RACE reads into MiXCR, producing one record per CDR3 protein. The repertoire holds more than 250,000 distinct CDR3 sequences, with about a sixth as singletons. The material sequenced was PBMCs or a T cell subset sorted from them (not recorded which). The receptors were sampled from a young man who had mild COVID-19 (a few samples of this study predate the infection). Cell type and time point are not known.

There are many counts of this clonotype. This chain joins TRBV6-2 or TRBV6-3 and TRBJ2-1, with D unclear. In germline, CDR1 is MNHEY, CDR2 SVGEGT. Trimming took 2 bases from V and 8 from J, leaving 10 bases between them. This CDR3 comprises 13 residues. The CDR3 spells CASSYTRLYEQFF. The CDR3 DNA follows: TGTGCCAGCAGTTACACCCGACTCTATGAGCAGTTCTTC.

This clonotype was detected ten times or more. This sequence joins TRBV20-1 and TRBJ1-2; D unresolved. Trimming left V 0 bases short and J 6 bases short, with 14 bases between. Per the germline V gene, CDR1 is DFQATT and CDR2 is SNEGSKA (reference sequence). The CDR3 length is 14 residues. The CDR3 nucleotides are TGCAGTGCTAGAGATGGCCGGTCCCCTAATGGCTACACCTTC. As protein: CSARDGRSPNGYTF.

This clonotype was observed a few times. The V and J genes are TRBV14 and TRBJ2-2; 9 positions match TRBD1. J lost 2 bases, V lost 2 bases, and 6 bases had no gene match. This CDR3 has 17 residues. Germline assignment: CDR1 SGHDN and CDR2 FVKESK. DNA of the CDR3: TGTGCCAGCAGCCAATTGACGGGACAGGGCAACACCGGGGAGCTGTTTTTT. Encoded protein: CASSQLTGQGNTGELFF.

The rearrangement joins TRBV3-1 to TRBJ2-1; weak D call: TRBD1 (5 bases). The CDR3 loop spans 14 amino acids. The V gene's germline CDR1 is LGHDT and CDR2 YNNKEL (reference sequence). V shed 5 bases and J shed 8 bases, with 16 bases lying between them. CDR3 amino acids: CASSARALGDEQFF. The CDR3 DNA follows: TGTGCCAGCAGCGCCCGGGCCCTAGGGGATGAGCAGTTCTTC.

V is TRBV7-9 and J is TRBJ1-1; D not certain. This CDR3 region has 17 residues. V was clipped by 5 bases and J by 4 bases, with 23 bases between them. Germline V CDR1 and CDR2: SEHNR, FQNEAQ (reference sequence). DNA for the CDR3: TGTGCCAGCAGCCAAGGGAGTGTGACTGGATGGGGCACTGAAGCTTTCTTT. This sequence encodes CASSQGSVTGWGTEAFF.

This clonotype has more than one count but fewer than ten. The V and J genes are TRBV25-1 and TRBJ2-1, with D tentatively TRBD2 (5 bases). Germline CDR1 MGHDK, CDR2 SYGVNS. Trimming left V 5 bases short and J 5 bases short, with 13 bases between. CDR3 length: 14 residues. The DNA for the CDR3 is TGTGCCAGCAGTCCTCCTTTGCGGGACAATGAGCAGTTCTTC. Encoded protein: CASSPPLRDNEQFF.

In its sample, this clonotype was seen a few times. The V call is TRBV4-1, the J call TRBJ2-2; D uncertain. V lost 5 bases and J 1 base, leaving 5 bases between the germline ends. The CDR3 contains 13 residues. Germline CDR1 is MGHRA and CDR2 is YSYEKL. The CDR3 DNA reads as TGCGCCAGCAGCGAGAGGAACACCGGGGAGCTGTTTTTT. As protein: CASSERNTGELFF.